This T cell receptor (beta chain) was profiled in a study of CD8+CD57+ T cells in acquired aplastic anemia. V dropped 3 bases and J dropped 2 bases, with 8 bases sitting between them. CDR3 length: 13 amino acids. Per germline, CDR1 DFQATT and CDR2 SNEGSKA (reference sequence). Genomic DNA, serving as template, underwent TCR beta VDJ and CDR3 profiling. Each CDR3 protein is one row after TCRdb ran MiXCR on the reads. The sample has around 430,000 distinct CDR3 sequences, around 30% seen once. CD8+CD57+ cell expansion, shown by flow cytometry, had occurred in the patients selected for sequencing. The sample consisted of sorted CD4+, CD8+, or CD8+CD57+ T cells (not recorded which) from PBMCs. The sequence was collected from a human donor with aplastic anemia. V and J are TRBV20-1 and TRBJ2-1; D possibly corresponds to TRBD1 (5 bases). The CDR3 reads CSARTVTYNEQFF. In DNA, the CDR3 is TGCAGTGCTAGGACAGTCACCTACAATGAGCAGTTCTTC.